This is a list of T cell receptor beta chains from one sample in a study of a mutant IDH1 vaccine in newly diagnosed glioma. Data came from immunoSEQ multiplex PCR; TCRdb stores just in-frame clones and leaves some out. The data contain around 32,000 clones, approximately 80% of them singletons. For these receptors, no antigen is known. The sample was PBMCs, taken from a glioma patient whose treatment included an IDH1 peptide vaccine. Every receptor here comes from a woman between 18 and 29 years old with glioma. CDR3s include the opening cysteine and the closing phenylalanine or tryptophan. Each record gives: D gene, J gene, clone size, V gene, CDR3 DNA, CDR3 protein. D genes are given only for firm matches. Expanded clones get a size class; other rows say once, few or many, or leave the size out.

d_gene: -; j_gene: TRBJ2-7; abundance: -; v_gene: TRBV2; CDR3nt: TGTGCCAGCACCGAGTCTATGGGGGCGGCGTTCGAGCAGTACTTC; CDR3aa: CASTESMGAAFEQYF
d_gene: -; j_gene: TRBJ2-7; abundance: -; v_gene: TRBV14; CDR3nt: TGTGCCAGCAGCCAATATGCCGCTACCTACGAGCAGTACTTC; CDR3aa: CASSQYAATYEQYF
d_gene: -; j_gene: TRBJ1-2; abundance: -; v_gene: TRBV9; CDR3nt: TGTGCCAGCAGCGTTGCGCAGGAAGCTAACTATGGCTACACCTTC; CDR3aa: CASSVAQEANYGYTF
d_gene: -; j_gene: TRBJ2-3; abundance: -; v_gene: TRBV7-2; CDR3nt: TGTGCCATCGAGGACAGCGCGGATACGCAGTATTTT; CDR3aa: CAIEDSADTQYF
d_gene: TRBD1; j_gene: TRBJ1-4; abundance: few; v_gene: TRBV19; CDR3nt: TGTGCCAGTACCGATCAGGGGGCAGGTGAAAAACTGTTTTTT; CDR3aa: CASTDQGAGEKLFF
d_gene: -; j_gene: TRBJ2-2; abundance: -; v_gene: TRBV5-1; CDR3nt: TGCGCCAGCAGCCTGGGACAGAACACCGGGGAGCTGTTTTTT; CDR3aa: CASSLGQNTGELFF
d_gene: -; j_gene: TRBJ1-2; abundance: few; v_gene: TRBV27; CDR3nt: TGTGCCAGCAGTTTATCCGGACAGTTCTATGGCTACACCTTC; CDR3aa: CASSLSGQFYGYTF
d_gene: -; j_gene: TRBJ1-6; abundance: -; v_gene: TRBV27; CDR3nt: TGTGCCAGCACAACGGGCAGGCATTCACCCCTCCACTTT; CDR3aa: CASTTGRHSPLHF
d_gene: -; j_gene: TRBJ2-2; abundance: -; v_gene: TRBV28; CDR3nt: TGTGCCAGCATCCGGCCAGGGCGGATCACCGGGGAGCTGTTTTTT; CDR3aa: CASIRPGRITGELFF
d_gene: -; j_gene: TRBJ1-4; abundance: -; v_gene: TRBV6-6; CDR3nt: TGTGCCAGTGGACAGAGTGAAAAACTGTTTTTT; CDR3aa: CASGQSEKLFF
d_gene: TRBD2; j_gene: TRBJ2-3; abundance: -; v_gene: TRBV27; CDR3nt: TGTGCCAGCAGGTCTCCTAGCGGCTACACAGATACGCAGTATTTT; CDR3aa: CASRSPSGYTDTQYF
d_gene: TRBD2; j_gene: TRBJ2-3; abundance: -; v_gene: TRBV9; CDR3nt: TGTGCCAGCAGCGCCAGCGGGAGGGACACAGATACGCAGTATTTT; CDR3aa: CASSASGRDTDTQYF
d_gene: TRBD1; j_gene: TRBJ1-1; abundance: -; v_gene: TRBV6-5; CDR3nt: TGTGCCAGCAGACCCGGGACAGGGGGTTTCACTGAAGCTTTCTTT; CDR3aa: CASRPGTGGFTEAFF
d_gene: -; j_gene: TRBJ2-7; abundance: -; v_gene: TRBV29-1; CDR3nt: TGCAGCGTCCTGTTACTAAACGAGCAGTACTTC; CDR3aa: CSVLLLNEQYF
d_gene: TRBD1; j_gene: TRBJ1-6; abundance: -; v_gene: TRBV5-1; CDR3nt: TGCGCCAGCAGCTTGGGGGGACAGACCAATAATTCACCCCTCCACTTT; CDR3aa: CASSLGGQTNNSPLHF
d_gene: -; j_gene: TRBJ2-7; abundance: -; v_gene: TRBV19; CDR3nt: TGTGCCAGTATGGATCGGACAGCGCACTCCTACGAGCAGTACTTC; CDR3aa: CASMDRTAHSYEQYF
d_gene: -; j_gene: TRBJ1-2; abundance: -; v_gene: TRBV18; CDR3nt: TGTGCCAGCTCACTAGGGGAAGCTAACTATGGCTACACCTTC; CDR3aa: CASSLGEANYGYTF
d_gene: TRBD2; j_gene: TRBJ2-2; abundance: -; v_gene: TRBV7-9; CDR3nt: TGTGCCAGCAGCCCATCCGGGACTAGCGGGGCCGGGGAGCTGTTTTTT; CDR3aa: CASSPSGTSGAGELFF
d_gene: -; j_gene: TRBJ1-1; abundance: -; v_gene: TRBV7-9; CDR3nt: TGTGCCGGGGGGGGGCAGGGGAGCACTGAAGCTTTCTTT; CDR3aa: CAGGGQGSTEAFF
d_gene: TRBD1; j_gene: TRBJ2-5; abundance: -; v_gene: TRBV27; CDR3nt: TGTGCCAGCAGTGATATTTACAGGGGTTGGGAGACCCAGTACTTC; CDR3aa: CASSDIYRGWETQYF
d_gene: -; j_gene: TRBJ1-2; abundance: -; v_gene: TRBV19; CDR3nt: TGTGCCAGTAGTACTACAGTCAACCATGGCTACACCTTC; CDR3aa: CASSTTVNHGYTF
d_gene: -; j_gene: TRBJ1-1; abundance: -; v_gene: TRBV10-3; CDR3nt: TGTGCCATCAGTGAAGGGGGATCCGGGAACACTGAAGCTTTCTTT; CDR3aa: CAISEGGSGNTEAFF
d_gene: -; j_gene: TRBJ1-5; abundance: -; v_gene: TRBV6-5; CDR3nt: TGTGCCAGCAGTTCCGGGGGACGTCAGCCCCAGCATTTT; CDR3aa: CASSSGGRQPQHF
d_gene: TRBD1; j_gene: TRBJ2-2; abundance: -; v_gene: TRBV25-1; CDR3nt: TGTGCCAGCAGTGGCGCCAGGGGGCGAACCGGGGAGCTGTTTTTT; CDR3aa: CASSGARGRTGELFF
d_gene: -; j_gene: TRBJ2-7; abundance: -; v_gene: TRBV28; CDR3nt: TGTGCCAGCAGTTTCCCCAACCGAATTTCCGACAGAGCTAGCTCCTACGAGCAGTACTTC; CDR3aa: CASSFPNRISDRASSYEQYF
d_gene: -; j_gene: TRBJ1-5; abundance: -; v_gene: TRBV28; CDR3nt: TGTGCCAGCAGTCGTTTGACTACTGGGGGCAATCAGCCCCAGCATTTT; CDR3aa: CASSRLTTGGNQPQHF
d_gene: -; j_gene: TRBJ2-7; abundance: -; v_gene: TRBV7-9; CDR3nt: TGTGCCAGCAGCTCATCCATTCCCTACGAGCAGTACTTC; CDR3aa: CASSSSIPYEQYF
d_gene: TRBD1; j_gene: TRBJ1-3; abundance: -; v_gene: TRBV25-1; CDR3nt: TGTGCCAGCAGTACGCCCTCTACAGGGGGCGGCGGAAACACCATATATTTT; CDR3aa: CASSTPSTGGGGNTIYF
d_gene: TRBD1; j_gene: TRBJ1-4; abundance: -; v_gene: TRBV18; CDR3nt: TGTGCCAGCTCACCAAACCCGGGACAGGGGACTAATGAAAAACTGTTTTTT; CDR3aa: CASSPNPGQGTNEKLFF
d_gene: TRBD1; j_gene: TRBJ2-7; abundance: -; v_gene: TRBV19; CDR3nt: TGTGCCAGTAGTAGACAGGGGAACGAGCAGTACTTC; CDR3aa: CASSRQGNEQYF
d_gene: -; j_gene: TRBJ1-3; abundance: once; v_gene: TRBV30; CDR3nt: TGTGCCTGGGTCCCCCCTGGAAACACCATATATTTT; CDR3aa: CAWVPPGNTIYF
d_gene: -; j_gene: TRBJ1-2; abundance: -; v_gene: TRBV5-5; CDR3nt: TGTGCCAGCAGCTCACAACAGGGTTCGGGGGGCTACACCTTC; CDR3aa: CASSSQQGSGGYTF
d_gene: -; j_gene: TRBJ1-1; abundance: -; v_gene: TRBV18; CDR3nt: TGTGCCAGCTCACACGGACACGCGGAGAACACTGAAGCTTTCTTT; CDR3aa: CASSHGHAENTEAFF
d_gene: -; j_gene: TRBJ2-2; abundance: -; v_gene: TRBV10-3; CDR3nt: TGTGCCATCAGTGGGACAGAGAACACCGGGGAGCTGTTTTTT; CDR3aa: CAISGTENTGELFF
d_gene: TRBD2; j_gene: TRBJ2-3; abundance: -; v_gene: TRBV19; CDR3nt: TGTGCCACTTCCCTACTAGCGGCTAACACAGATACGCAGTATTTT; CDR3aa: CATSLLAANTDTQYF